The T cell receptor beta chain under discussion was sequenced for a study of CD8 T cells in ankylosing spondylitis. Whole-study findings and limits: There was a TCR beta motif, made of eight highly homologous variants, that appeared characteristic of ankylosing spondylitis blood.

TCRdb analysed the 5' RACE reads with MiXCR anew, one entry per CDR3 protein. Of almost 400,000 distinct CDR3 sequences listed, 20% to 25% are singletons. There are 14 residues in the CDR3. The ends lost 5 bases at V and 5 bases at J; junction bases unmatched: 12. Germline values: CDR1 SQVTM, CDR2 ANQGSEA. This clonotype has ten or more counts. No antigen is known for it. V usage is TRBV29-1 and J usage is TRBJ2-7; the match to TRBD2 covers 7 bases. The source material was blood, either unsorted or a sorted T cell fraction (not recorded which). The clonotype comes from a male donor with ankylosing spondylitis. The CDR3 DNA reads TGCAGCGTTCTAAGGAGCGGGGAATCCCACGAGCAGTACTTC. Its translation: CSVLRSGESHEQYF.